These 28 T cell receptor beta chains were sequenced from one sample in a study of blood T cells in healthy people across ages. Combining a sample-barcoded 5' primer with a J-beta primer mix, a second PCR ran for roughly 6 to 12 cycles. MiXCR was run by TCRdb on the 5' RACE reads, yielding one entry per CDR3 protein. The sample records around 800,000 distinct CDR3 sequences, 20% to 30% being singletons. These same records also appear under a second study, on T cells of mothers and their children.

The specimen sequenced was blood. These receptors came from a boy aged 5-17 years in good health.

This clonotype has only a few counts. The CDR3 DNA reads TGCGCCAGCAGCCAAGTCCAATGGACAGGGGTTGAAGCCAAAAACATTCAGTACTTC. Its translation: CASSQVQWTGVEAKNIQYF. The chain is built from TRBV4-1 and TRBJ2-4; the match to TRBD1 covers 9 bases. V shed 1 base, J shed 0 bases, and the junction held 10 bases outside the gene matches. Germline CDR1 and CDR2: MGHRA and YSYEKL. The CDR3 has 19 amino acids.

This clonotype was found a few times. V and J are TRBV9 and TRBJ2-3; maybe TRBD2 (7 bases). The CDR3 totals 16 residues. The V end lost 0 bases, the J end lost 3 bases, and 14 bases lay between the germline ends. Germline V CDR1 and CDR2: SGDLS, YYNGEE. For the CDR3, the DNA is TGTGCCAGCAGCGTAGAAGGGGGGGCCGTGACAGATACGCAGTATTTT. Translation: CASSVEGGAVTDTQYF. Filled out from reference TRBV9 and TRBJ2-3, the complete variable domain reads DSGVTQTPKHLITATGQRVTLRCSPRSGDLSVYWYQQSLDQGLQFLIQYYNGEERAKGNILERFSAQQFPDLHSELNLSSLELGDSALYFCASSVEGGAVTDTQYFGPGTRLTVL.

V gene TRBV10-3 combines with J gene TRBJ2-5; 8 positions match TRBD1. This CDR3 comprises 16 residues. Trimming cost V 0 bases and J 5 bases; bases outside gene matches: 8. From germline, CDR1 is ENHRY and CDR2 SYGVKD. This CDR3 reads CAISESRQGAGETQYF. As DNA, the CDR3 is TGTGCCATCAGTGAGTCTCGGCAGGGGGCCGGGGAGACCCAGTACTTC.

This clonotype was detected only a few times. V and J are TRBV10-3 and TRBJ1-3, with 8 bases that match TRBD1. The length of the CDR3 is 14 residues. Trimming cost V 6 bases and J 8 bases; bases outside gene matches: 9. Germline V gene sequence: CDR1 ENHRY, CDR2 SYGVKD. The CDR3 region has the DNA TGTGCCATCAGACCAGACAGGGGTGAAGACACCATATATTTT. It encodes CAIRPDRGEDTIYF.

This clonotype was counted many times. The chain joins TRBV7-2 to TRBJ2-4; TRBD1 or TRBD2 may be the D gene (6 bases each). There are 15 residues in the CDR3. Germline V gene data show CDR1 as SGHTA and CDR2 as FQGNSA. V dropped 2 bases and J dropped 5 bases, with 13 bases sitting between them. CDR3 DNA: TGTGCCAGCAGCTTAAGGGGGGCGAGGGAAAACATTCAGTACTTC. As protein: CASSLRGARENIQYF.

The chain joins TRBV4-2 to TRBJ2-5; 8 positions match TRBD2. The tail of the sequence fits TRBJ2-1 better, so the J call may be wrong. Germline-derived CDR1 and CDR2 are LGHNA and YNFKEQ. CDR3 size: 16 residues. CDR3 sequence reads: CASSQDHKRGFYEQFF. In DNA, the CDR3 is TGTGCCAGCAGCCAAGATCATAAGCGGGGGTTCTATGAGCAGTTCTTC.

The chain couples TRBV29-1 to TRBJ2-3; D unclear. V dropped 5 bases and J dropped 5 bases, with 11 bases sitting between them. CDR1 is SQVTM and CDR2 is ANQGSEA in the germline V gene. CDR3 length: 12 residues. CDR3 bases: TGCAGCGTTTTTGACCCGCAAGATACGCAGTATTTT. It codes for CSVFDPQDTQYF.

About this clonotype: The junction shows a germline mismatch at one end, possibly a read error. The chain recombines TRBV2 with TRBJ2-7; D not certain. Germline CDR1 SNHLY, CDR2 FYNNEI. The CDR3 loop spans 15 amino acids. Written as DNA, the CDR3 is TGTGCCAGCAGGTTCACACTGTGCAGCTCCTACGAACAGTACTTC. This encodes CASRFTLCSSYEQYF.

As for this clonotype: This may be a read error: a much more frequent sequence differs by one nucleotide. The rearrangement uses TRBV7-2 and TRBJ2-1; D might be TRBD1 (6 bases). The germline V gene encodes CDR1 SGHTA and CDR2 FQGNSA. Trimming cost V 7 bases and J 3 bases, with 13 bases left between them. The CDR3 loop spans 14 amino acids. The CDR3 here is CASTRDNLYNEQFF. For the CDR3, the DNA is TGTGCCAGCACCCGGGACAACCTCTACAATGAGCAGTTCTTC.

In this sample, this clonotype turned up a few times. V usage is TRBV20-1 and J usage is TRBJ1-2; D might be TRBD1 (5 bases). The CDR3 runs 14 residues. Trimming shortened V by 5 bases and J by 4 bases, and 17 bases separated the two germline ends. The V gene's germline CDR1 is DFQATT and CDR2 SNEGSKA (reference sequence). As DNA, the CDR3 is TGCAGTGCTCCTACCCAGGGCTCAGGCTATGGCTACACCTTC. Amino acids: CSAPTQGSGYGYTF.

The genes are TRBV5-1 and TRBJ2-7; D is perhaps TRBD1 (5 bases). The CDR3 loop spans 15 amino acids. Germline CDR1 and CDR2: SGHRS and YFSETQ. V lost 0 bases and J lost 4, with 14 bases in between. In DNA, the CDR3 is TGCGCCAGCAGCTTGGAGGGGCGACTTTCTTACGAGCAGTACTTC. As protein: CASSLEGRLSYEQYF.

The chain recombines TRBV5-1 with TRBJ2-2; D unclear. V gave up 1 base and J gave up 4 bases, with 11 bases separating them. The CDR3 extends over 15 amino acids. The germline gives CDR1 SGHRS, CDR2 YFSETQ. In DNA, the CDR3 is TGCGCCAGCAGCTTGTCTGGGGTTAGCACCGGGGAGCTGTTTTTT. This gives the protein CASSLSGVSTGELFF.

The rearrangement joins TRBV28 to TRBJ2-1, with 8 bases fitting TRBD1. After removal of 2 bases from V and 4 bases from J, the junction contained 7 bases not matched to a gene. CDR3 length equals 16 residues. Germline V lookup: CDR1 MDHEN, CDR2 SYDVKM. This chain's CDR3 is CASSLATGVRYNEQFF. The CDR3 DNA is TGTGCCAGCAGTTTAGCGACAGGGGTTAGGTACAATGAGCAGTTCTTC.

This clonotype was observed a single time. V and J are TRBV13 and TRBJ2-5, with 7 bases identical to TRBD1. The J segment lost 1 base and the V segment lost 3 bases, leaving 5 bases of the junction unmatched. CDR3 length: 15 residues. Germline CDR1 and CDR2: PRHDT and FYEKMQ (reference sequence). The CDR3 sequence: CASSFNRGSQETQYF. The CDR3 bases are TGTGCCAGCAGCTTCAACAGGGGTAGCCAAGAGACCCAGTACTTC. Full variable domain (remainder filled in from reference TRBV13 and TRBJ2-5): AAGVIQSPRHLIKEKRETATLKCYPIPRHDTVYWYQQGPGQDPQFLISFYEKMQSDKGSIPDRFSAQQFSDYHSELNMSSLELGDSALYFCASSFNRGSQETQYFGPGTRLLVL.

This clonotype was seen only a few times. The CDR3 DNA reads TGCAGTGGGACAGGGGACACCGGGGAGCTGTTTTTT. Translating it yields CSGTGDTGELFF. The V and J genes are TRBV20-1 and TRBJ2-2; 9 positions match TRBD1. The CDR3 sequence is 12 residues long. V was pared by 7 bases and J by 3 bases, with 0 bases of the junction left unmatched. Germline CDR1 is DFQATT and CDR2 is SNEGSKA (reference sequence).

This clonotype was found once. The chain carries TRBV12-3 or TRBV12-4 and TRBJ1-5, with D perhaps matching TRBD1 (6 bases). The CDR3 is 16 residues long. Trimming took 6 bases from V and 5 from J, leaving 20 bases between them. CDR3 region: CASSSRGGAGYQPQHF. The CDR3 bases are TGTGCCAGCAGCTCAAGGGGGGGGGCAGGATATCAGCCCCAGCATTTT.

The J gene is TRBJ1-5, the V gene TRBV12-3 or TRBV12-4; weak D call: TRBD1 (5 bases). The germline V and J ends were trimmed by 6 bases and 0 bases, with 12 bases remaining between them. The CDR3 contains 15 residues. CDR3 loop: CASSVGTVSNQPQHF. The CDR3 DNA sequence: TGTGCCAGCAGCGTAGGGACGGTTAGCAATCAGCCCCAGCATTTT.

This clonotype was counted at least ten times. V and J are TRBV20-1 and TRBJ2-1, with D perhaps matching TRBD1 (5 bases). Per the germline V gene, CDR1 is DFQATT and CDR2 is SNEGSKA (reference sequence). The length of the CDR3 is 17 residues. The V end was cut by 1 base, the J end by 3 bases, with 19 bases between. CDR3 DNA: TGCAGTGCTAGAGGGCCCGATTTCATAAGGGGCTACAATGAGCAGTTCTTC. As protein: CSARGPDFIRGYNEQFF.

The chain recombines TRBV29-1 with TRBJ2-5, with D uncertain. Matching the DNA end better, TRBJ2-7 makes the J call doubtful. Germline V lookup: CDR1 SQVTM, CDR2 ANQGSEA. The CDR3 totals 8 residues. In DNA, the CDR3 is TGCAGCGCCCACGAGCAGTACTTC. Amino acid sequence: CSAHEQYF.

The rearrangement links TRBV9 to TRBJ1-6; no definite D call. Between the trimmed V and J ends, which lost 0 bases and 9 bases, there was a span of 7 bases. There are 13 residues in the CDR3. Germline CDR1 SGDLS, CDR2 YYNGEE. Here the CDR3 DNA reads TGTGCCAGCAGCGTAGGTTATTCTTCACCCCTCCACTTT. Its protein is CASSVGYSSPLHF.

To note about this clonotype: Possible read error: a much larger clone is one base away. The chain carries TRBV3-1 and TRBJ1-3, with no clear D. Looked up from germline, CDR1 is LGHDT and CDR2 is YNNKEL (reference sequence). The CDR3 runs 13 residues. The CDR3, as DNA: TGTGCCAGCAGCCAGGGTACTGGAAACGCCATATATTTT. Translated: CASSQGTGNAIYF.

In DNA, the CDR3 is TGTGCCAGCAGTTACCCTAGCCGACTAGCGGGGAGGTCCTACAATGAGCAGTTCTTC. Translating it yields CASSYPSRLAGRSYNEQFF. The chain has TRBV6-2 or TRBV6-3 and TRBJ2-1; 11 bases map to TRBD2. The V and J ends lost 2 bases and 1 base, in that order; junction bases with no gene match: 10. The CDR3 has 19 residues. Germline V gene data show CDR1 as MNHEY and CDR2 as SVGEGT.

The table lists this clonotype with a few counts. The rearrangement uses TRBV6-1 and TRBJ1-3; D gene ambiguous. CDR3 size: 17 residues. Trimming took off 3 bases at V and 1 base at J, with 16 bases between the two ends. The germline gives CDR1 MNHNS, CDR2 SASEGT. The CDR3, as DNA: TGTGCCAGCAGTGACGGTCCCTACGCTGAGTCTGGAAACACCATATATTTT. Translated: CASSDGPYAESGNTIYF.

In its sample, this clonotype was seen a few times. The chain links TRBV5-1 to TRBJ2-1; weak D call: TRBD2 (7 bases). The CDR3 is 16 residues long. V gave up 4 bases and J gave up 4 bases, with 18 bases separating them. Germline CDR1 SGHRS, CDR2 YFSETQ. CDR3 nucleotides: TGCGCCAGCAGCCCGGAACGGGGGGCGGGGTACAATGAGCAGTTCTTC. Translated: CASSPERGAGYNEQFF. Using reference TRBV5-1 and TRBJ2-1 for the parts outside the CDR3, the full variable domain is KAGVTQTPRYLIKTRGQQVTLSCSPISGHRSVSWYQQTPGQGLQFLFEYFSETQRNKGNFPGRFSGRQFSNSRSEMNVSTLELGDSALYLCASSPERGAGYNEQFFGPGTRLTVL.

The chain carries TRBV3-1 and TRBJ2-5; D is possibly TRBD1 (7 bases). Gene TRBJ2-1 matches the end of the DNA better, so the J call may be wrong. The V gene's germline CDR1 is LGHDT and CDR2 YNNKEL (reference sequence). The CDR3 totals 14 residues. CDR3 amino acids: CASSHWRGQYEQFF. The CDR3 region has the DNA TGTGCCAGCAGCCATTGGAGGGGGCAGTATGAGCAGTTCTTC.

J is TRBJ1-6 and V is TRBV5-1; tentatively, D is TRBD1 (5 bases). Looked up from germline, CDR1 is SGHRS and CDR2 is YFSETQ. The CDR3 is 15 residues long. V was clipped by 4 bases and J by 9 bases, with 17 bases between them. CDR3 bases: TGCGCCAGCAGCATGGGACCCCAGGTGGGTTCACCCCTCCACTTT. This encodes CASSMGPQVGSPLHF. Full variable domain (outside the CDR3, taken from reference TRBV5-1 and TRBJ1-6): KAGVTQTPRYLIKTRGQQVTLSCSPISGHRSVSWYQQTPGQGLQFLFEYFSETQRNKGNFPGRFSGRQFSNSRSEMNVSTLELGDSALYLCASSMGPQVGSPLHFGNGTRLTVT.

This clonotype was picked up a small number of times. The rearrangement joins TRBV11-3 to TRBJ2-1; D gene unclear. V was shortened by 5 bases and J by 10 bases, with 15 bases between the two germline ends. This CDR3 has 13 amino acids. CDR1 SGHNT and CDR2 YENEEA come from the germline V gene. The CDR3 nucleotides read TGTGCCAGCAGCCCAGACACAACCCACGAGCAGTTCTTC. Its translation is CASSPDTTHEQFF.

This clonotype occurred a few times. V usage is TRBV20-1 and J usage is TRBJ2-5, with TRBD2 matching 7 bases. Germline V CDR1 and CDR2: DFQATT, SNEGSKA (reference sequence). J lost 4 bases, V lost 0 bases, and 11 bases had no gene match. The CDR3 is 16 residues long. The CDR3 coding sequence is TGCAGTGCTAGAGAGAACCGGGACTATAGGGTAGAGACCCAGTACTTC. Its protein is CSARENRDYRVETQYF.